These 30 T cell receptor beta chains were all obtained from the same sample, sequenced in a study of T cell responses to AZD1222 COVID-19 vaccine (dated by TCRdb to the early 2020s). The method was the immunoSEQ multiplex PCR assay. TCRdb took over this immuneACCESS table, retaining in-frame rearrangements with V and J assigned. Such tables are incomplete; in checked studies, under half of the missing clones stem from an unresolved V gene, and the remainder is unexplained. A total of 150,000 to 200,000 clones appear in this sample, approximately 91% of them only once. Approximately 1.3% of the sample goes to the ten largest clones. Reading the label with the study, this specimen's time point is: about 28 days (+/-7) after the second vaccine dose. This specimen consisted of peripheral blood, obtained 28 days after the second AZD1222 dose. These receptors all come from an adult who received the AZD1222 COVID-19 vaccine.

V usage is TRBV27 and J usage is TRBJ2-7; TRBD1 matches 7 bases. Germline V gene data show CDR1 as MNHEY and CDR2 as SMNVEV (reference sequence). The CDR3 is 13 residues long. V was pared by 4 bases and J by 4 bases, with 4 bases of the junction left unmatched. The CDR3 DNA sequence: TGTGCCAGCAGTTCCTTGACAGGGTACGAGCAGTACTTC. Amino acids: CASSSLTGYEQYF.

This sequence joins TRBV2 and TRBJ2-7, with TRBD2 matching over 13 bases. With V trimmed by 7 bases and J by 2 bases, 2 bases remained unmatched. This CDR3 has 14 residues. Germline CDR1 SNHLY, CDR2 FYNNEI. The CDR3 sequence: CASTLAGGPYEQYF. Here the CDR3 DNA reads TGTGCCAGCACACTAGCGGGAGGGCCCTACGAGCAGTACTTC.

The CDR3 nucleotides read TGTGCCAGCAGCTCAGTTAGCATGAACACTGAAGCTTTCTTT. This translates into CASSSVSMNTEAFF. The chain has TRBV11-2 and TRBJ1-1, with D unresolved. Trimming cost V 4 bases and J 0 bases, with 9 bases left between them. Germline V lookup: CDR1 SGHAT, CDR2 FQNNGV. The CDR3 totals 14 residues.

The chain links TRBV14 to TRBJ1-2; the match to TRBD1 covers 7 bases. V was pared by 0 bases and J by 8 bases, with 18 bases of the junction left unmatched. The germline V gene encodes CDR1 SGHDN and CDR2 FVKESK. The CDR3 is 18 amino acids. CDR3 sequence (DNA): TGTGCCAGCAGCCAAGACCCTCACACACAGGGGTGGTATGAGGGCTACACCTTC. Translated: CASSQDPHTQGWYEGYTF.

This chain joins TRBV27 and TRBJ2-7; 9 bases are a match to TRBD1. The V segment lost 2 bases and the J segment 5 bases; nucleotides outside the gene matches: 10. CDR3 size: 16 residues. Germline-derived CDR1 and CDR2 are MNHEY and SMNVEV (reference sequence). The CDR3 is CASSLTPDRGWDEQYF. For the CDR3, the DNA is TGTGCCAGCAGTTTAACCCCCGACAGGGGGTGGGACGAGCAGTACTTC.

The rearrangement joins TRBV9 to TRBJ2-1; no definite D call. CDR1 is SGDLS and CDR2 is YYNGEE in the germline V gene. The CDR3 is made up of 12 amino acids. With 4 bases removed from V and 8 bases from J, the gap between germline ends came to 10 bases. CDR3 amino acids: CASSPGWDEQFF. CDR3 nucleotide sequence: TGTGCCAGCAGCCCCGGCTGGGATGAGCAGTTCTTC.

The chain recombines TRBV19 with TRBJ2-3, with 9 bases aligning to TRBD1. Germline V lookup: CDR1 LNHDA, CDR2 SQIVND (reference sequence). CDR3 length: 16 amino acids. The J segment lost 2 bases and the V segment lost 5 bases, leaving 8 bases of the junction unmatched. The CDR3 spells CASSLSGTGYTDTQYF. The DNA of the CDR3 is TGTGCCAGTAGTCTCTCCGGGACAGGGTACACAGATACGCAGTATTTT.

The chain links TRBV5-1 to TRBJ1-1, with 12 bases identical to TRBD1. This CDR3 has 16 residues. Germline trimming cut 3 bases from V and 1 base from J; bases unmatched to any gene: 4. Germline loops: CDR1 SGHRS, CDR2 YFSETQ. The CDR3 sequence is CASSWGQGARNTEAFF. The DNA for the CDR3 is TGCGCCAGCAGCTGGGGACAGGGGGCGCGGAACACTGAAGCTTTCTTT.

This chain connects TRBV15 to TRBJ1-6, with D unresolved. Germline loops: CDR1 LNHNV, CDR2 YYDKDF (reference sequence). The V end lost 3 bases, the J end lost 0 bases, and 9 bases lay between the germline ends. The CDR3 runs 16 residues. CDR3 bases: TGTGCCACCAGCAGGACACGGAGCTCCTATAATTCACCCCTCCACTTT. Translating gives CATSRTRSSYNSPLHF.

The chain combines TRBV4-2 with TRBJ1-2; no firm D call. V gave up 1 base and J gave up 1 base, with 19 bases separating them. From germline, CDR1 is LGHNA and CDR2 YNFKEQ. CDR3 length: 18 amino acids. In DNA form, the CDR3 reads TGTGCCAGCAGCCAAGTGGTCGGACCCCCTTCGGATAACTATGGCTACACCTTC. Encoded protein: CASSQVVGPPSDNYGYTF.

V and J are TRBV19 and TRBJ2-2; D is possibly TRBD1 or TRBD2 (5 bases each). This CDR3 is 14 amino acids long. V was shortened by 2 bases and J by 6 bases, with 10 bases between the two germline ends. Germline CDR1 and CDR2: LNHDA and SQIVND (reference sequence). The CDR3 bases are TGTGCCAGTAGTATACCCGGGGCCCCCGGGGAGCTGTTTTTT. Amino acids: CASSIPGAPGELFF. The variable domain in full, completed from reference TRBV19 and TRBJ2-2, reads DGGITQSPKYLFRKEGQNVTLSCEQNLNHDAMYWYRQDPGQGLRLIYYSQIVNDFQKGDIAEGYSVSREKKESFPLTVTSAQKNPTAFYLCASSIPGAPGELFFGEGSRLTVL.

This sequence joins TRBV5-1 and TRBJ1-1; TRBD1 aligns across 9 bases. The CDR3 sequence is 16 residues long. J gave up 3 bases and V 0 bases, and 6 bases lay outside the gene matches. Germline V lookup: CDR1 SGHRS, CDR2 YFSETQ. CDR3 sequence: CASSLAGQGRHTEAFF. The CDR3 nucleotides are TGCGCCAGCAGCTTGGCAGGACAGGGGAGGCACACTGAAGCTTTCTTT. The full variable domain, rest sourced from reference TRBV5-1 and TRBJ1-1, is KAGVTQTPRYLIKTRGQQVTLSCSPISGHRSVSWYQQTPGQGLQFLFEYFSETQRNKGNFPGRFSGRQFSNSRSEMNVSTLELGDSALYLCASSLAGQGRHTEAFFGQGTRLTVV.

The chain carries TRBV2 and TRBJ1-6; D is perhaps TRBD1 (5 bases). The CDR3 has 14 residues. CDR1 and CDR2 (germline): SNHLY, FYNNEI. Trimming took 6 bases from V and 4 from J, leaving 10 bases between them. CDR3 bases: TGTGCCAGCAGCCTCGGGGGATATAATTCACCCCTCCACTTT. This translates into CASSLGGYNSPLHF.

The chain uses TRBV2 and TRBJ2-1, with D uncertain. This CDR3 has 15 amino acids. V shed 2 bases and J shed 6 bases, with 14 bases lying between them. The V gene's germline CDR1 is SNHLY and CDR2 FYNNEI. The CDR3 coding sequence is TGTGCCAGCAGTGAACAGACAACGAAAAGCAATGAGCAGTTCTTC. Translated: CASSEQTTKSNEQFF.

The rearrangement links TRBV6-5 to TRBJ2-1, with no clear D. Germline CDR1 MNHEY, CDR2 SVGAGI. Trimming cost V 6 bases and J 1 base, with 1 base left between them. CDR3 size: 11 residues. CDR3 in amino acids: CASRSYNEQFF. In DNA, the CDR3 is TGTGCCAGCAGGTCCTACAATGAGCAGTTCTTC.

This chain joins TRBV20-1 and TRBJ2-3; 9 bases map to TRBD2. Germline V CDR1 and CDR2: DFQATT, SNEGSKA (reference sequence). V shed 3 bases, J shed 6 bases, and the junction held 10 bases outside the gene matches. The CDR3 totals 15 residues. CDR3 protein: CSASGAGGPWDTQYF. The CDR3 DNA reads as TGCAGTGCTAGTGGGGCGGGAGGGCCCTGGGATACGCAGTATTTT.

DNA for the CDR3: TGTGCCAGCAGCCAACCGACGACTGGGACAGTCGATGAAGGCTACACCTTC. It translates to CASSQPTTGTVDEGYTF. J is TRBJ1-2 and V is TRBV5-8; 7 nucleotides match TRBD1. CDR1 and CDR2 (germline): SGHTS, YDEGEE. With V trimmed by 4 bases and J by 8 bases, 20 bases remained unmatched. This CDR3 comprises 17 residues.

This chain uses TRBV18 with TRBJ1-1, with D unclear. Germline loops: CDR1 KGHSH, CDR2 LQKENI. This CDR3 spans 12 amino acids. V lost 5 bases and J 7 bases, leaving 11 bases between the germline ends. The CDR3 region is CASSGGSSEAFF. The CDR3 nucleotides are TGTGCCAGCTCAGGAGGGAGCAGTGAAGCTTTCTTT.

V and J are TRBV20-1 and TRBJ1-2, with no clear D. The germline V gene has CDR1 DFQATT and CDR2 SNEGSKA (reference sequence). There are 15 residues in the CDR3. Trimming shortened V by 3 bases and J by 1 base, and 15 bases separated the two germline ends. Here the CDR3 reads CSASKEQLHNYGYTF. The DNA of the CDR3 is TGCAGTGCTAGTAAGGAACAGCTTCATAACTATGGCTACACCTTC.

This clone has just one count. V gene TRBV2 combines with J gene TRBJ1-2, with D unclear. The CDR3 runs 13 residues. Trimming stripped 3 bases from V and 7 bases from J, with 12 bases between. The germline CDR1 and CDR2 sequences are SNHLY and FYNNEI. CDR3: CASSDTGIGGYTF. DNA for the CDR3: TGTGCCAGCAGTGATACGGGGATTGGTGGCTACACCTTC.

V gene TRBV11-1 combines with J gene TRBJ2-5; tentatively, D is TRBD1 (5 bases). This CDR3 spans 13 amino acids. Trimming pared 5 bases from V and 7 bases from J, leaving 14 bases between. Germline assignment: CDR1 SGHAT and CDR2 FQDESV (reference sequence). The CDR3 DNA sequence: TGTGCCAGCAGCAGTGACAGAGATGGGACCCAGTACTTC. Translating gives CASSSDRDGTQYF.

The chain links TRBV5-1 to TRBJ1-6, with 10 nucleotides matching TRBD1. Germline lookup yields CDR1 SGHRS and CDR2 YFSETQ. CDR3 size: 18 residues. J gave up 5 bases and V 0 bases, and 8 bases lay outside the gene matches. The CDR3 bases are TGCGCCAGCAGCTTGGAGTTTTGGGACAGGGGCGATAATTCACCCCTCCACTTT. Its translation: CASSLEFWDRGDNSPLHF.

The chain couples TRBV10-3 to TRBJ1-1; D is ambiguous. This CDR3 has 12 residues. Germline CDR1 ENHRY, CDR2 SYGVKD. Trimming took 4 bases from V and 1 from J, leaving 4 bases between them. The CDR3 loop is CAISGWNTEAFF. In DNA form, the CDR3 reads TGTGCCATCAGTGGGTGGAACACTGAAGCTTTCTTT.

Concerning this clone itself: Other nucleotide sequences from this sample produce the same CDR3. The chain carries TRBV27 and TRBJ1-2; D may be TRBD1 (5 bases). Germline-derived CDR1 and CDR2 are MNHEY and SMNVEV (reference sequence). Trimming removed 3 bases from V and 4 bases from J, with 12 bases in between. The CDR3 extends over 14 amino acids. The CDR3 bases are TGTGCCAGCAGTTTGGGGGGAGGCATCTATGGCTACACCTTC. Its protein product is CASSLGGGIYGYTF.

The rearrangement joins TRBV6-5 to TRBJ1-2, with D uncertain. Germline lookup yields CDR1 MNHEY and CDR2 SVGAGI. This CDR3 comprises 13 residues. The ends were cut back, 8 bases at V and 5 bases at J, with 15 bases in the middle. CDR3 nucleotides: TGTGCCAGCCGCTTTTCCTCTGCTTATGGCTACACCTTC. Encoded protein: CASRFSSAYGYTF.

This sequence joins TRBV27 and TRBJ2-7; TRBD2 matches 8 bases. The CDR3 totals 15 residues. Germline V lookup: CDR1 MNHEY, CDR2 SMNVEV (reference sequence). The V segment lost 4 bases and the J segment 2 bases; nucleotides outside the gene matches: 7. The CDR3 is CASSWGSSGTYEQYF. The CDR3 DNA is TGTGCCAGCAGTTGGGGGAGTAGCGGGACCTACGAGCAGTACTTC.

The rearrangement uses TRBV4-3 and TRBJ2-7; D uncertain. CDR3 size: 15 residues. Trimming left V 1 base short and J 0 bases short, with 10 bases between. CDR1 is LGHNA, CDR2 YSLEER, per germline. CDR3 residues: CASSQGARSSYEQYF. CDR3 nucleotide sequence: TGCGCCAGCAGCCAAGGGGCAAGGAGCTCCTACGAGCAGTACTTC.

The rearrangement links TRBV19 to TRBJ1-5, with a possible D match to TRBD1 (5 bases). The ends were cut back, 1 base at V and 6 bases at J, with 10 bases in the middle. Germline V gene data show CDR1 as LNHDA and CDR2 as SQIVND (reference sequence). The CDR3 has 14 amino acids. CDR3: CASSIAGWGQPQHF. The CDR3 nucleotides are TGTGCCAGTAGTATAGCAGGGTGGGGTCAGCCCCAGCATTTT.

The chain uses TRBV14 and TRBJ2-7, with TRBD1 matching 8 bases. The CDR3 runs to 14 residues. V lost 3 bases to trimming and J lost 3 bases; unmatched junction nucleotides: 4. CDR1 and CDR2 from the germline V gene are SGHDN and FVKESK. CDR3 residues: CASSHDRGGYEQYF. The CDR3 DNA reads TGTGCCAGCAGCCACGACAGGGGTGGCTACGAGCAGTACTTC.

The CDR3 coding sequence is TGTGCCAGCAGTTCAAGACAGGGTGGTAATTCACCCCTCCACTTT. This translates into CASSSRQGGNSPLHF. The chain employs TRBV27 and TRBJ1-6, with 7 bases fitting TRBD1. The CDR3 length is 15 residues. Germline assignment: CDR1 MNHEY and CDR2 SMNVEV (reference sequence). The J segment lost 6 bases and the V segment lost 4 bases, leaving 6 bases of the junction unmatched.